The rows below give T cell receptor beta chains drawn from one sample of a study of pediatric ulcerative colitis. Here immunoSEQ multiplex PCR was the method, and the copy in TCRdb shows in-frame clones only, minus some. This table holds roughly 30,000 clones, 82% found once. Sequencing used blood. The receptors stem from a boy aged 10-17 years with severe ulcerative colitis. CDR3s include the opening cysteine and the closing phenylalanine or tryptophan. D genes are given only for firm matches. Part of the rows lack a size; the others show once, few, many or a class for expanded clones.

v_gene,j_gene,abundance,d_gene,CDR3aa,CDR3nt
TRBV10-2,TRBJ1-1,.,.,CASHAYVNTEAFF,TGCGCCAGCCACGCTTACGTTAACACTGAAGCTTTCTTT
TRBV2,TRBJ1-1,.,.,CASSGPKTGLNTEAFF,TGTGCCAGCAGTGGTCCTAAGACAGGATTGAACACTGAAGCTTTCTTT
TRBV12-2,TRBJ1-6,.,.,CASRFIPRGTPKNSPLHF,TGTGCAAGTCGCTTCATCCCCAGGGGAACGCCAAAAAATTCACCCCTCCACTTT
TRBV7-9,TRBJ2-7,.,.,CASSSPGHHEQYF,TGTGCCAGCAGCTCACCGGGACACCACGAGCAGTACTTC
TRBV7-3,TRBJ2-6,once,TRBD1,CASSWRPIPGQGTGANVLTF,TGTGCCAGCAGCTGGAGACCTATCCCGGGACAGGGAACTGGGGCCAACGTCCTGACTTTC
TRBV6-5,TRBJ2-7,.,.,CASSYSPGPYEQYF,TGTGCCAGCAGTTACTCGCCTGGGCCTTACGAGCAGTACTTC
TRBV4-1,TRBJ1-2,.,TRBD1,CASSVNRGAGGYTF,TGCGCCAGCAGCGTTAACAGGGGTGCTGGGGGCTACACCTTC
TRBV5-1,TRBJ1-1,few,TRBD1,CASSFGGQGRTEAFF,TGCGCCAGCAGCTTCGGGGGACAGGGGAGGACTGAAGCTTTCTTT
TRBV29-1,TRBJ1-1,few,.,CSVEDLRDTEAFF,TGCAGCGTTGAGGACCTTCGGGACACTGAAGCTTTCTTT
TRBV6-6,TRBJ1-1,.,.,CASSYEGSTEAFF,TGTGCCAGCAGTTACGAAGGGTCCACTGAAGCTTTCTTT
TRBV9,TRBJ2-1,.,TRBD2,CASSVGLAGGPWEQFF,TGTGCCAGCAGCGTAGGACTAGCGGGGGGGCCATGGGAGCAGTTCTTC
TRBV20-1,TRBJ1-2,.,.,CSAREGEGYTF,TGCAGTGCTAGAGAAGGGGAAGGCTACACCTTC
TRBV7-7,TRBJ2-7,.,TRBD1,CASSSGTGSSYEQYF,TGTGCTAGCAGCTCCGGGACAGGGAGCTCCTACGAGCAGTACTTC
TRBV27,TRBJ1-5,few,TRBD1,CASAPTGYRGQPQHF,TGTGCCAGCGCCCCGACAGGGTATAGAGGTCAGCCCCAGCATTTT
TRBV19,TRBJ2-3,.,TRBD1,CASSTGTGSTDTQYF,TGTGCCAGTAGTACCGGGACAGGAAGCACAGATACGCAGTATTTT
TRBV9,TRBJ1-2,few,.,CASSRTGPTNYGYTF,TGTGCCAGCAGCCGAACAGGGCCCACTAACTATGGCTACACCTTC
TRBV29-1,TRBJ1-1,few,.,CSVAQTTNTEAFF,TGCAGCGTTGCCCAGACTACTAACACTGAAGCTTTCTTT
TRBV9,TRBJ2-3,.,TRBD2,CASSVAGGGSADTQYF,TGTGCCAGCAGCGTAGCGGGCGGGGGGTCGGCAGATACGCAGTATTTT
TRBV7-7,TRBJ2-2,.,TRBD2,CASSRAGANTGELFF,TGTGCCAGCAGTCGGGCGGGGGCGAACACCGGGGAGCTGTTTTTT
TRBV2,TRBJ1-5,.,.,CASSERVSSNQPQHF,TGTGCCAGCAGTGAACGTGTGTCTAGCAATCAGCCCCAGCATTTT
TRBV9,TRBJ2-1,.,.,CASSAGPEGEQFF,TGTGCCAGCAGCGCGGGGCCGGAAGGTGAGCAGTTCTTC
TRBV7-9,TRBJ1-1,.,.,CASSLGTHNTEAFF,TGTGCCAGCAGCTTAGGTACACACAACACTGAAGCTTTCTTT
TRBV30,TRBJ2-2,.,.,CAWSRGRTGELFF,TGTGCCTGGTCAAGGGGCCGAACCGGGGAGCTGTTTTTT
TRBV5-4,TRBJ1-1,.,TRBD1,CASSSGTGFTEAFF,TGTGCCAGCAGCTCCGGGACAGGGTTCACTGAAGCTTTCTTT
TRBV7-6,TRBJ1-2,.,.,CASSLGKAFDGYTF,TGTGCCAGCAGCTTAGGGAAAGCGTTCGATGGCTACACCTTC
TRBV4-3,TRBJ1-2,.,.,CASSQETGRYYGYTF,TGCGCCAGCAGCCAAGAGACGGGGAGGTACTATGGCTACACCTTC
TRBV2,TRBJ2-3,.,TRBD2,CASSVGGGVDTQYF,TGTGCCAGCAGTGTAGGTGGGGGGGTGGATACGCAGTATTTT
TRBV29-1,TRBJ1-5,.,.,CSVEDRGAPSNQPQHF,TGCAGCGTTGAAGATCGGGGGGCCCCTAGCAATCAGCCCCAGCATTTT
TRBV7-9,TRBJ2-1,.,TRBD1,CAIGVRGPGNEQFF,TGTGCCATCGGTGTTAGGGGGCCTGGAAATGAGCAGTTCTTC
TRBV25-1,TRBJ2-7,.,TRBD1,CASSALRDRTYEQYF,TGTGCCAGCAGTGCCCTCCGGGACAGAACCTACGAGCAGTACTTC